Listed here are 14 T cell receptor beta chains from one sample, sequenced in a study of shared T cell receptors in the human thymus. Libraries were prepared by immunoSEQ multiplex PCR; TCRdb keeps only in-frame clonotypes and omits some of them. The table lists approximately 760,000 clones, approximately 85% of them singletons. These records were also assigned to another study, of human thymus T cells.

What was sequenced was thymocytes. The origin of the receptors is a girl less than two years old with a congenital heart defect.

The chain has TRBV19 and TRBJ1-1; D is unresolved. V was cut by 7 bases and J by 4 bases, with 16 bases left in between. CDR3 length equals 14 residues. Germline-derived CDR1 and CDR2 are LNHDA and SQIVND (reference sequence). The CDR3 here is CASNFKWSGTEAFF. DNA of the CDR3: TGTGCCAGTAACTTTAAATGGAGTGGCACTGAAGCTTTCTTT.

V usage is TRBV27 and J usage is TRBJ1-2; 11 bases align to TRBD1. Germline V gene data show CDR1 as MNHEY and CDR2 as SMNVEV (reference sequence). This CDR3 region has 17 residues. Losses at the gene ends were 6 bases for V and 0 bases for J; bases not matched to a gene: 9. This CDR3 reads CASRSSGQGETNYGYTF. DNA for the CDR3: TGTGCCAGCAGGAGTTCGGGACAGGGGGAAACTAACTATGGCTACACCTTC.

This chain joins TRBV11-2 and TRBJ2-5; TRBD2 matches 7 bases. V lost 4 bases, J lost 5 bases, and 10 bases stayed unmatched. This CDR3 contains 15 residues. Germline V gene data show CDR1 as SGHAT and CDR2 as FQNNGV. DNA of the CDR3: TGTGCCAGCAGCTCTTTAGCGGGCGTTATGGAGACCCAGTACTTC. This gives the protein CASSSLAGVMETQYF.

The chain recombines TRBV19 with TRBJ1-1; D is uncertain. Germline CDR1 and CDR2: LNHDA and SQIVND (reference sequence). Trimming stripped 7 bases from V and 7 bases from J, with 10 bases between. CDR3 length: 11 amino acids. In DNA form, the CDR3 reads TGTGCCAGTATGAATCGGGTTGAAGCTTTCTTT. This codes for CASMNRVEAFF.

The V call is TRBV6-1, the J call TRBJ1-2; TRBD1 matches 8 bases. Germline V CDR1 and CDR2: MNHNS, SASEGT. This CDR3 is 14 amino acids long. The V segment lost 8 bases and the J segment 7 bases; nucleotides outside the gene matches: 12. The chain's CDR3 is CASRGRTGFRGYTF. The CDR3 DNA sequence: TGTGCCAGCCGGGGACGGACAGGGTTCCGTGGCTACACCTTC.

This chain links TRBV7-2 with TRBJ2-4; 7 nucleotides line up with TRBD2. The length of the CDR3 is 18 residues. The ends lost 4 bases at V and 3 bases at J; junction bases unmatched: 15. Germline values: CDR1 SGHTA, CDR2 FQGNSA. CDR3 sequence: CASSSYLGGGLGKNIQYF. The CDR3 nucleotides are TGTGCCAGCAGCTCATATTTGGGCGGGGGATTGGGCAAAAACATTCAGTACTTC. The whole variable domain, remainder taken from reference TRBV7-2 and TRBJ2-4, is GAGVSQSPSNKVTEKGKDVELRCDPISGHTALYWYRQSLGQGLEFLIYFQGNSAPDKSGLPSDRFSAERTGGSVSTLTIQRTQQEDSAVYLCASSSYLGGGLGKNIQYFGAGTRLSVL.

This clone was seen a handful of times. V and J are TRBV10-3 and TRBJ2-1, with D possibly TRBD1 on 5 matching bases. The CDR3 has 17 amino acids. Trimming left V 4 bases short and J 0 bases short, with 16 bases between. CDR1 is ENHRY, CDR2 SYGVKD, per germline. DNA for the CDR3: TGTGCCATCAGTGTAGACCCAAGGCAGGGCTCCTACAATGAGCAGTTCTTC. Its translation is CAISVDPRQGSYNEQFF.

This clone showed up just a few times. As DNA, the CDR3 is TGTGCCAGCAGTTTAAGCCGGGGGAAATTCAGGGACCCTCACGAGCAGTACTTC. It specifies CASSLSRGKFRDPHEQYF. The V gene is TRBV28, the J gene TRBJ2-7; D might be TRBD2 (6 bases). Between the trimmed V and J ends, which lost 2 bases and 5 bases, there was a span of 25 bases. CDR1 is MDHEN, CDR2 SYDVKM, per germline. CDR3 length equals 18 residues.

The J gene is TRBJ2-3, the V gene TRBV5-1, with D possibly being TRBD2 (6 bases). V lost 7 bases and J 2 bases, leaving 17 bases between the germline ends. CDR3 length equals 15 residues. Germline V lookup: CDR1 SGHRS, CDR2 YFSETQ. CDR3 in amino acids: CASGCSGEITDTQYF. The CDR3 region has the DNA TGCGCCAGCGGGTGTTCGGGGGAAATCACAGATACGCAGTATTTT.

J is TRBJ2-7 and V is TRBV19, with 13 bases lining up with TRBD2. Germline CDR1 is LNHDA and CDR2 is SQIVND (reference sequence). J was trimmed by 3 bases and V by 3 bases; bases with no gene match: 14. This CDR3 contains 19 residues. The CDR3 region has the DNA TGTGCCAGTAGTATTACCTGGTCCGGGACTAGCGGGAAGAACTACGAGCAGTACTTC. It specifies CASSITWSGTSGKNYEQYF.

This chain joins TRBV4-3 and TRBJ2-7, with D possibly being TRBD2 (7 bases). Trimming shortened V by 0 bases and J by 4 bases, and 13 bases separated the two germline ends. The CDR3 sequence is 15 residues long. CDR1 is LGHNA, CDR2 YSLEER, per germline. CDR3 sequence: CASSQEGRGGYEQYF. The DNA of the CDR3 is TGCGCCAGCAGCCAAGAGGGGAGGGGGGGATACGAGCAGTACTTC.

V usage is TRBV11-2 and J usage is TRBJ1-6; 11 bases are a match to TRBD1. Germline CDR1 SGHAT, CDR2 FQNNGV. The CDR3 contains 15 residues. J lost 8 bases, V lost 5 bases, and 5 bases had no gene match. CDR3 residues: CASSPRGQGDSPLHF. CDR3 in DNA: TGTGCCAGCAGCCCCAGGGGACAGGGGGATTCACCCCTCCACTTT.

This clone is a singleton in its sample. V and J are TRBV7-9 and TRBJ2-5; 11 nucleotides match TRBD1. This CDR3 has 14 residues. Trimming took 3 bases from V and 4 from J; bases not matched to a gene: 1. Germline-derived CDR1 and CDR2 are SEHNR and FQNEAQ (reference sequence). Here the CDR3 DNA reads TGTGCCAGCAGCTTGGACAGGGGGCGAGAGACCCAGTACTTC. Protein product: CASSLDRGRETQYF.

V and J are TRBV2 and TRBJ2-1, with 11 bases identical to TRBD2. Germline CDR1 reads SNHLY; CDR2 reads FYNNEI. The CDR3 totals 17 residues. Trimming took 8 bases from V and 8 from J; bases not matched to a gene: 17. CDR3 sequence: CASGDKPGLAALDEQFF. CDR3 nucleotide sequence: TGTGCCAGCGGGGACAAACCGGGACTAGCGGCCCTCGATGAGCAGTTCTTC.